This T cell receptor beta chain was recorded in a study of T cell responses to AZD1222 COVID-19 vaccine. Concerning this clone: The antigen remains undetermined.

The CDR3 is 14 amino acids. The V gene's germline CDR1 is MNHEY and CDR2 SMNVEV (reference sequence). The V segment lost 3 bases and the J segment 2 bases; nucleotides outside the gene matches: 1. Repertoires were generated with immunoSEQ multiplex PCR, while TCRdb's copy carries only in-frame clones and drops some. The sample lists tens of thousands of clones, 88% occurring once. Study observations and caveats: At baseline, seropositivity was found in only a handful of AZD1222 recipients.

The chain uses TRBV27 and TRBJ2-7, with 10 positions matching TRBD2. The source of this sequence is an adult in good health. The material was peripheral blood, obtained on day 0 of AZD1222 vaccination. The CDR3 loop is CASSFSGRAYEQYF. The CDR3 region has the DNA TGTGCCAGCAGTTTCAGCGGGAGGGCCTACGAGCAGTACTTC.